This T cell receptor (beta chain) was observed in a study of shared clonotypes between healthy human individuals. The V gene's germline CDR1 is SGHTA and CDR2 FQGNSA. The V end was cut by 3 bases, the J end by 11 bases, with 14 bases between. The CDR3 covers 13 residues. The material for each subset, its genomic DNA, was split evenly across several immunoSEQ plates. DNA at 200 ng, about 30,000 T cell genomes, went into sorted-subset replicate PCRs. Sequenced by immunoSEQ multiplex PCR; TCRdb stores in-frame clones only, minus some. The table records a few million clones, almost 96% of them present only once.

Sequencing input: naive CD4+ T cells sorted from blood. The subset: CD45RA+ positively selected. The V and J genes are TRBV7-2 and TRBJ1-5; D might be TRBD1 (6 bases). The sequence was collected from a man between 18 and 29 years old in good health. CDR3 region: CASSFVGAGAQHF. Here the CDR3 DNA reads TGTGCCAGCAGCTTTGTGGGGGCGGGGGCCCAGCATTTT.